This entry features one TCR beta chain sequence. Different DNA sequences within this sample yield the same CDR3. This sample is part of a study of blood T cell repertoires in COVID-19. Study-level information: Researchers got acute and convalescent COVID-19 samples from the United States, Italy and Spain.

Per the study methods: How many nucleated cells were present was estimated from reference gene primer amplification. Some clones are missing from TCRdb's copy, which holds only in-frame ones; the method was immunoSEQ multiplex PCR. V and J calls and clone size follow that table, whereas D and trimming were derived from the DNA. The data show 100,000 to 150,000 clones, 65% to 90% seen once. Germline CDR1 is DFQATT and CDR2 is SNEGSKA (reference sequence). J lost 11 bases, V lost 5 bases, and 5 bases had no gene match. This CDR3 comprises 10 residues. V usage is TRBV20-1 and J usage is TRBJ1-1; 7 nucleotides align to TRBD1. The sequence was collected from a woman of 80 years or more with acute or convalescent COVID-19. The sequencing input was peripheral blood. The CDR3: CSAVRGEAFF. In nucleotides, the CDR3 is TGCAGTGCTGTCAGGGGGGAGGCTTTCTTT.